This record looks at one T cell receptor (beta chain) sequence and its context. It lacks a known antigen. Base-call qualities are not available, and no considerably larger clone is one nucleotide away. The data originate from a study of blood T cell repertoires in COVID-19 (dated by TCRdb to the early 2020s). About the investigation overall: Samples covering the acute and convalescent phases of COVID-19 were provided by collaborators in the United States, Italy and Spain. The repertoires were released in a freely available public database intended as a resource for research on the immune response to SARS-CoV-2. Deeply sampled blood TCRbeta repertoires from subjects exposed to, actively infected with, or recovered from COVID-19 were included in the dataset. The samples were drawn from two sources: the first 160 participants of the ongoing ImmuneRACE study, and 1,000 to 1,500 subjects contributed by 6 global collaborators. Sample metadata almost always included a de-identified subject ID, COVID-19 status, age in years and sex. HLA class I and class II types, where available, came from metadata supplied by the sample provider rather than from assay-based typing. The material from the prospective study consisted of cDNA or gDNA derived from T cells, B-cell-depleted T cells, or PBMCs.

The paper as a whole reports these results and caveats: How much clinical and demographic metadata was included differed by source and by participant, and the metadata was provided uncurated.

Whole blood was collected in K2EDTA tubes by collaborating institutions according to the institutions' own protocols. For TCRbeta analysis, collaborators shipped samples in one of three forms: frozen whole blood, isolated PBMCs, or DNA extracted from either of those sample types. The immunoSEQ Assay, a bias-controlled multiplex PCR, was used to amplify TCRbeta CDR3 regions from genomic DNA. The original methods were these. The number of nucleated cells in each sample was estimated by amplification of reference gene primers within the assay. To quantify the absolute abundance of each unique TCRbeta CDR3 rearrangement, sequence reads were collapsed and filtered. For each sample, productive Simpson clonality was calculated by taking the square root of Simpson's diversity index across productive rearrangements. TCRdb obtained this table from immuneACCESS and retained in-frame rearrangements with V and J assigned. These tables miss some clones; where compared with another copy, unresolved V genes account for less than half of the shortfall, and the remainder is unexplained. V and J calls and clone size follow that table, whereas D and trimming were derived from the DNA. The sample table records roughly 20,000 clones; 85% to 90% of these occur just once. The top ten hold approximately 9.9% of the sample.

The CDR3 spans 14 residues, from the cysteine through the phenylalanine. Of the read, only the CDR3 DNA is kept; its 42 bases are in frame from base 1. The germline V gene (reference sequence) gives CDR1 as LNHDA and CDR2 as SQIVND. Compared with germline, V lacks 5 bases and J lacks 0 bases; bases without a gene match: 4. The receptor comes from a human donor in a cohort sampled during active COVID-19. Sequenced: peripheral blood. The chain links TRBV19 with TRBJ2-7; 7 bases in between match TRBD1. The DNA sequence is as follows: TGTGCCAGTAGTGCCGGGACAGCCTCCTACGAGCAGTACTTC. This codes for CASSAGTASYEQYF.